The 32 T cell receptor beta chains reported below all come from one sample, sequenced in a study of beta chain features in type 1 diabetes. TCRB transcripts that were expressed got sequenced, as all of the isolated RNA had been reverse transcribed. The method was immunoSEQ multiplex PCR; TCRdb's version includes in-frame clones alone and lacks a portion of them. The top ten hold about 1.4% of the sample, which has roughly 140,000 clones, less than 8.5% seen once. The sequencing input was central memory CD4+ T cells from blood. All receptors derive from a woman aged 30 to 39 in good health.

The chain combines TRBV27 with TRBJ1-5, with D tentatively TRBD1 (5 bases). The CDR3 covers 14 residues. With 4 bases removed from V and 3 bases from J, the gap between germline ends came to 10 bases. The germline V gene encodes CDR1 MNHEY and CDR2 SMNVEV (reference sequence). CDR3 sequence reads: CASSSDSFNQPQHF. CDR3 nucleotides: TGTGCCAGCAGTTCCGACAGCTTCAATCAGCCCCAGCATTTT.

The sample holds a few counts of this clone. The chain couples TRBV5-1 to TRBJ2-1; 8 nucleotides match TRBD2. This CDR3 region has 15 residues. Germline V gives CDR1 SGHRS, CDR2 YFSETQ. V shed 4 bases, J shed 7 bases, and the junction held 10 bases outside the gene matches. CDR3 loop: CASSPGTSSGNEQFF. As DNA, the CDR3 is TGCGCCAGCAGCCCCGGGACTAGTTCGGGTAATGAGCAGTTCTTC.

This chain links TRBV9 with TRBJ1-4, with TRBD1 matching over 9 bases. J lost 5 bases, V lost 4 bases, and 6 bases had no gene match. There are 15 residues in the CDR3. Germline CDR1 SGDLS, CDR2 YYNGEE. The CDR3 nucleotides are TGTGCCAGCAGCATGGGGACAGGGAGGAATGAAAAACTGTTTTTT. Its protein product is CASSMGTGRNEKLFF.

This clone was counted many times. The chain is built from TRBV2 and TRBJ2-5; no firm D call. Germline-derived CDR1 and CDR2 are SNHLY and FYNNEI. This CDR3 region has 14 residues. Trimming took 2 bases from V and 5 from J, leaving 12 bases between them. The CDR3 coding sequence is TGTGCCAGCAGTGAAATCAGTTCGATGGAGACCCAGTACTTC. Protein sequence: CASSEISSMETQYF.

This sequence joins TRBV9 and TRBJ2-2, with a tentative D call TRBD1 (6 bases). The V end lost 3 bases, the J end lost 2 bases, and 11 bases lay between the germline ends. The CDR3 has 15 residues. The germline V gene has CDR1 SGDLS and CDR2 YYNGEE. The CDR3 DNA reads TGTGCCAGCAGCGCACGGGACACCAACACCGGGGAGCTGTTTTTT. This encodes CASSARDTNTGELFF.

A note on this clone: With a far larger clone one base away, a read error is the likely cause. The gene calls are TRBV5-1 and TRBJ2-3, with unresolved D. This CDR3 is built from 12 residues. The germline V and J ends were trimmed by 1 base and 4 bases, with 4 bases remaining between them. Germline values: CDR1 SGHRS, CDR2 YFSETQ. In nucleotides, the CDR3 is TGCGCCAGCAGCTTGCGAGCAGATACGCAGTATTTT. Residues: CASSLRADTQYF.

This clone was recorded a few times. J is TRBJ2-3 and V is TRBV28; 8 bases line up with TRBD2. Germline loops: CDR1 MDHEN, CDR2 SYDVKM. With 5 bases clipped from V and 4 bases from J, the junction kept 5 bases outside the gene matches. CDR3 length equals 14 residues. The CDR3 nucleotides are TGTGCCAGCAGTACTAGCGGACGATCAGATACGCAGTATTTT. This codes for CASSTSGRSDTQYF.

The genes are TRBV28 and TRBJ1-1; D may be TRBD1 (5 bases). This CDR3 region has 15 residues. V was cut by 3 bases and J by 4 bases, with 15 bases left in between. The V gene's germline CDR1 is MDHEN and CDR2 SYDVKM. The chain's CDR3 is CASSFGGTEGTEAFF. CDR3 coding DNA: TGTGCCAGCAGTTTTGGGGGGACGGAGGGCACTGAAGCTTTCTTT.

V usage is TRBV7-2 and J usage is TRBJ1-4; TRBD1 aligns across 11 bases. Per germline, CDR1 SGHTA and CDR2 FQGNSA. The CDR3 is 16 residues long. V lost 5 bases and J lost 7; bases outside the gene matches: 9. This CDR3 is CASSLRRTGGLEKLFF. CDR3 nucleotides: TGTGCCAGCAGCCTTAGAAGGACAGGGGGCCTTGAAAAACTGTTTTTT.

The CDR3 region is CSVRPEIGNTIYF. CDR3 bases: TGCAGCGTTCGACCGGAGATTGGAAACACCATATATTTT. The rearrangement uses TRBV29-1 and TRBJ1-3; D not resolved. V lost 5 bases to trimming and J lost 3 bases, with 11 bases between them. This CDR3 is built from 13 residues. Per germline, CDR1 SQVTM and CDR2 ANQGSEA.

The table lists this clone with many counts. The CDR3 spells CASSEREPYNEQFF. CDR3 in DNA: TGTGCCAGCAGCGAGCGGGAACCTTACAATGAGCAGTTCTTC. The chain carries TRBV7-3 and TRBJ2-1, with 7 bases that match TRBD2. V lost 5 bases to trimming and J lost 4 bases; unmatched junction nucleotides: 5. This CDR3 contains 14 residues. Germline loops: CDR1 SGHTA, CDR2 FQGTGA.

This clone was seen more than once but under ten times. This chain connects TRBV6-1 to TRBJ1-1; D remains ambiguous. Trimming pared 2 bases from V and 5 bases from J, leaving 9 bases between. Looked up from germline, CDR1 is MNHNS and CDR2 is SASEGT. The length of the CDR3 is 13 residues. The CDR3 is CASSETSGTEAFF. CDR3 sequence (DNA): TGTGCCAGCAGTGAAACCTCCGGGACTGAAGCTTTCTTT.

The chain is built from TRBV28 and TRBJ1-2; TRBD1 might be the D (5 bases). Germline-derived CDR1 and CDR2 are MDHEN and SYDVKM. The CDR3 has 13 residues. V lost 3 bases and J lost 3, with 8 bases in between. This CDR3 is CASSLTVHYGYTF. CDR3 sequence (DNA): TGTGCCAGCAGTTTGACAGTTCACTATGGCTACACCTTC.

The CDR3 protein is CASSSLVGQGTYEQYF. The CDR3 DNA reads as TGTGCCAGCAGCTCCCTGGTGGGACAGGGGACCTACGAGCAGTACTTC. This chain uses TRBV11-1 with TRBJ2-7; 10 bases are shared with TRBD1. V lost 4 bases, J lost 2 bases, and 8 bases stayed unmatched. The V gene's germline CDR1 is SGHAT and CDR2 FQDESV (reference sequence). The CDR3 totals 16 residues. The whole variable domain, remainder taken from reference TRBV11-1 and TRBJ2-7, is EAEVAQSPRYKITEKSQAVAFWCDPISGHATLYWYRQILGQGPELLVQFQDESVVDDSQLPKDRFSAERLKGVDSTLKIQPAELGDSAMYLCASSSLVGQGTYEQYFGPGTRLTVT.

This clone was seen many times. The J gene is TRBJ2-7, the V gene TRBV6-6; TRBD2 might be the D (6 bases). The CDR3 covers 14 residues. The V gene lost 4 bases and the J gene lost 2 bases, with 12 bases spanning the gap. The V gene's germline CDR1 is MNHNY and CDR2 SVGAGI (reference sequence). CDR3: CASSSTGSPYEQYF. CDR3 DNA sequence: TGTGCCAGCAGTTCCACCGGGAGCCCCTACGAGCAGTACTTC.

V and J are TRBV28 and TRBJ1-2; 7 nucleotides agree with TRBD1. CDR1 is MDHEN, CDR2 SYDVKM, per germline. With V trimmed by 6 bases and J by 4 bases, 5 bases remained unmatched. The CDR3 sequence is 13 residues long. This CDR3 is CASRPTGLYGYTF. CDR3 in DNA: TGTGCCAGCAGACCGACAGGGCTCTATGGCTACACCTTC.

The gene calls are TRBV6-6 and TRBJ2-7, with D possibly being TRBD2 (6 bases). The V end lost 6 bases, the J end lost 2 bases, and 17 bases lay between the germline ends. Per the germline V gene, CDR1 is MNHNY and CDR2 is SVGAGI (reference sequence). This CDR3 has 15 amino acids. This CDR3 is CASRKGDSETYEQYF. The CDR3 DNA is TGTGCCAGCAGAAAAGGGGACTCAGAAACCTACGAGCAGTACTTC.

This clone was counted only a few times. The chain joins TRBV2 to TRBJ2-5; 7 positions agree with TRBD2. The trim removed 3 bases at V and 1 base at J, leaving 5 bases unmatched. The CDR3 extends over 15 amino acids. In germline, CDR1 is SNHLY, CDR2 FYNNEI. The CDR3 sequence is CASSEFRGSQETQYF. The DNA for the CDR3 is TGTGCCAGCAGTGAGTTTCGCGGGAGCCAAGAGACCCAGTACTTC.

The chain carries TRBV11-2 and TRBJ2-1; the match to TRBD2 covers 9 bases. CDR3 size: 15 residues. V lost 5 bases to trimming and J lost 3 bases; unmatched junction nucleotides: 5. CDR1 is SGHAT and CDR2 is FQNNGV in the germline V gene. This CDR3 reads CASSQAGGYYNEQFF. Here the CDR3 DNA reads TGTGCCAGCAGCCAAGCGGGAGGCTACTACAATGAGCAGTTCTTC.

This sequence joins TRBV5-1 and TRBJ1-5; possible D gene TRBD1, 6 bases. V was cut by 5 bases and J by 4 bases, with 10 bases left in between. The CDR3 runs 13 residues. Germline CDR1 is SGHRS and CDR2 is YFSETQ. The CDR3 bases are TGCGCCAGCAGTAACGGACAGAATCAGCCCCAGCATTTT. This sequence encodes CASSNGQNQPQHF.

The sample holds a few counts of this clone. The rearrangement links TRBV7-2 to TRBJ2-5; TRBD2 matches 11 bases. V shed 1 base and J 3 bases; nucleotides not matched to a gene: 7. CDR3 length equals 17 residues. Germline CDR1 reads SGHTA; CDR2 reads FQGNSA. Here the CDR3 DNA reads TGTGCCAGCAGCTTAGTAGCGGGACTAGCGGATAAAGAGACCCAGTACTTC. Encoded protein: CASSLVAGLADKETQYF.

This rearrangement joins TRBV7-9 to TRBJ2-1; tentative D call: TRBD2 (6 bases). The CDR3 covers 15 residues. CDR1 and CDR2 (germline): SEHNR, FQNEAQ (reference sequence). Trimming removed 0 bases from V and 8 bases from J, with 14 bases in between. The CDR3 nucleotides are TGTGCCAGCAGCTTAGCGCTTGCGGGCGGGGATGAGCAGTTCTTC. This gives the protein CASSLALAGGDEQFF.

This clone was counted only a few times. The V and J genes are TRBV7-9 and TRBJ1-4, with 7 bases matching TRBD1. Germline CDR1 and CDR2: SEHNR and FQNEAQ (reference sequence). The CDR3 totals 15 residues. Germline trimming cut 2 bases from V and 1 base from J; bases unmatched to any gene: 1. Here the CDR3 DNA reads TGTGCCAGCAGCTTACAGGGGGAAACTAATGAAAAACTGTTTTTT. It is translated as CASSLQGETNEKLFF. The whole variable domain, remainder taken from reference TRBV7-9 and TRBJ1-4, is DTGVSQNPRHKITKRGQNVTFRCDPISEHNRLYWYRQTLGQGPEFLTYFQNEAQLEKSRLLSDRFSAERPKGSFSTLEIQRTEQGDSAMYLCASSLQGETNEKLFFGSGTQLSVL.

This chain joins TRBV6-5 and TRBJ2-3, with D uncertain. CDR1 is MNHEY and CDR2 is SVGAGI in the germline V gene. Trimming removed 2 bases at V and 3 bases at J, with 9 bases between. CDR3 size: 14 residues. In nucleotides, the CDR3 is TGTGCCAGCAGTTACGTGGCCTCGACAGATACGCAGTATTTT. It codes for CASSYVASTDTQYF.

This clone has a handful of counts. This chain joins TRBV28 and TRBJ1-2; maybe TRBD1 (5 bases). The CDR3 is 15 amino acids. Between the trimmed V and J ends, which lost 1 base and 3 bases, there was a span of 12 bases. Germline-derived CDR1 and CDR2 are MDHEN and SYDVKM. This CDR3 reads CASSLYYGGDYGYTF. Written as DNA, the CDR3 is TGTGCCAGCAGTTTATATTACGGGGGGGACTATGGCTACACCTTC.

Only a few counts were recorded for this clone. The chain employs TRBV16 and TRBJ1-2, with D uncertain. Trimming removed 3 bases at V and 2 bases at J, with 10 bases between. The CDR3 totals 14 residues. CDR1 and CDR2 (germline): KGHSY, FQNENV. CDR3 nucleotides: TGTGCCAGCAGCCAGGCTGGGCAGAACTATGGCTACACCTTC. It translates to CASSQAGQNYGYTF.

The chain combines TRBV19 with TRBJ2-7, with 7 bases that match TRBD2. CDR1 is LNHDA, CDR2 SQIVND, per germline (reference sequence). CDR3 length: 14 residues. V was clipped by 6 bases and J by 2 bases; unmatched bases: 7. This CDR3 is CASRASGTTYEQYF. In nucleotides, the CDR3 is TGTGCCAGTAGGGCTAGCGGAACGACCTACGAGCAGTACTTC.

The chain recombines TRBV7-2 with TRBJ1-1; D perhaps matches TRBD1 (6 bases). The CDR3 covers 14 residues. Trimming removed 4 bases at V and 1 base at J, with 10 bases between. Germline V lookup: CDR1 SGHTA, CDR2 FQGNSA. CDR3 amino acids: CASSSGGPNTEAFF. The CDR3 DNA reads TGTGCCAGCAGCTCGGGGGGCCCGAACACTGAAGCTTTCTTT. Drawing the rest from reference TRBV7-2 and TRBJ1-1, the complete variable domain is GAGVSQSPSNKVTEKGKDVELRCDPISGHTALYWYRQSLGQGLEFLIYFQGNSAPDKSGLPSDRFSAERTGGSVSTLTIQRTQQEDSAVYLCASSSGGPNTEAFFGQGTRLTVV.

The V gene is TRBV7-3, the J gene TRBJ2-7; TRBD2 aligns across 10 bases. The ends lost 6 bases at V and 2 bases at J; junction bases unmatched: 7. The CDR3 is made up of 15 amino acids. The germline CDR1 and CDR2 sequences are SGHTA and FQGTGA. For the CDR3, the DNA is TGTGCCAGCAGGCGAAGGACTAGCGGTACCTACGAGCAGTACTTC. Translating it yields CASRRRTSGTYEQYF.

The V call is TRBV28, the J call TRBJ2-2; TRBD2 aligns across 7 bases. V shed 2 bases and J 6 bases; nucleotides not matched to a gene: 6. The CDR3 contains 15 residues. Germline assignment: CDR1 MDHEN and CDR2 SYDVKM. This CDR3 reads CASSLMLAASGELFF. The CDR3 bases are TGTGCCAGCAGTTTAATGCTAGCGGCCTCCGGGGAGCTGTTTTTT.

In its sample, this clone was seen a few times. The V gene is TRBV4-3, the J gene TRBJ2-3, with 10 positions matching TRBD1. The CDR3 consists of 18 residues. The germline gives CDR1 LGHNA, CDR2 YSLEER. The V gene end was trimmed by 1 base and the J gene end by 1 base; junction bases not matched to a gene: 8. This chain's CDR3 is CASSQAPVGTGGTDTQYF. DNA for the CDR3: TGCGCCAGCAGCCAAGCCCCAGTGGGGACAGGGGGCACAGATACGCAGTATTTT.

This clone occurred many times. The chain carries TRBV11-2 and TRBJ2-1, with D possibly matching TRBD2 (5 bases). The CDR3 covers 16 residues. Trimming took off 7 bases at V and 4 bases at J, with 20 bases between the two ends. CDR1 is SGHAT and CDR2 is FQNNGV in the germline V gene. DNA of the CDR3: TGTGCCAGCACCACCCTGGACTCACTGGGATACAATGAGCAGTTCTTC. Its protein product is CASTTLDSLGYNEQFF.